The 32 T cell receptor beta chains in this list originate from one sample, sequenced in a study of blood T cell repertoires in COVID-19. Clones were sequenced by immunoSEQ multiplex PCR, and TCRdb holds only the in-frame ones, with some missing. The sample carries 250,000 to 300,000 clones, about nine tenths recorded once. The specimen was PBMCs or T cells enriched from blood (not recorded which). All receptors derive from a woman aged 40 to 49 with acute COVID-19.

V usage is TRBV4-2 and J usage is TRBJ1-4; the D gene is possibly TRBD1 (6 bases). V was shortened by 1 base and J by 0 bases, with 6 bases between the two germline ends. This CDR3 region has 15 residues. In germline, CDR1 is LGHNA, CDR2 YNFKEQ. This CDR3 reads CASSQGTATNEKLFF. In nucleotides, the CDR3 is TGTGCCAGCAGCCAAGGGACAGCAACTAATGAAAAACTGTTTTTT.

The chain is built from TRBV6-2 or TRBV6-3 and TRBJ1-1, with a tentative D call TRBD1 (6 bases). With 5 bases removed from V and 0 bases from J, the gap between germline ends came to 13 bases. The CDR3 is 15 residues long. CDR1 is MNHEY and CDR2 is SVGEGT in the germline V gene. The CDR3 sequence is CASSGQSPMNTEAFF. Written as DNA, the CDR3 is TGTGCCAGCAGTGGACAGTCTCCTATGAACACTGAAGCTTTCTTT.

The V call is TRBV2, the J call TRBJ2-7; TRBD2 matches 7 bases. In germline, CDR1 is SNHLY, CDR2 FYNNEI. This CDR3 comprises 15 residues. The trim removed 1 base at V and 2 bases at J, leaving 5 bases unmatched. CDR3 nucleotide sequence: TGTGCCAGCAGTGAAGACGGGGGGTTAACCTACGAGCAGTACTTC. Protein: CASSEDGGLTYEQYF.

The rearrangement links TRBV6-1 to TRBJ1-6; D is undetermined. The CDR3 sequence is 13 residues long. Germline loops: CDR1 MNHNS, CDR2 SASEGT. Trimming removed 3 bases at V and 6 bases at J, with 6 bases between. CDR3 protein: CASSEDFNSPLHF. The CDR3 nucleotides read TGTGCCAGCAGTGAGGACTTTAATTCACCCCTCCACTTT.

The chain employs TRBV7-9 and TRBJ1-2; D is unclear. There are 13 residues in the CDR3. From germline, CDR1 is SEHNR and CDR2 FQNEAQ (reference sequence). Trimming took 5 bases from V and 8 from J, leaving 15 bases between them. Here the CDR3 DNA reads TGTGCCAGCAGCCTCGGTAAAGTTTACGGCTACACCTTC. Translation: CASSLGKVYGYTF. Combining the CDR3 with reference TRBV7-9 and TRBJ1-2 gives the whole variable domain DTGVSQNPRHKITKRGQNVTFRCDPISEHNRLYWYRQTLGQGPEFLTYFQNEAQLEKSRLLSDRFSAERPKGSFSTLEIQRTEQGDSAMYLCASSLGKVYGYTFGSGTRLTVV.

The chain has TRBV19 and TRBJ1-1; 8 bases map to TRBD1. This CDR3 is 15 amino acids long. V dropped 7 bases and J dropped 1; count of bases not matched to a gene: 8. CDR1 LNHDA and CDR2 SQIVND come from the germline V gene (reference sequence). The CDR3 loop reads CASTGLDRANTEAFF. CDR3 sequence (DNA): TGTGCCAGTACCGGTTTGGACAGGGCGAACACTGAAGCTTTCTTT.

The chain carries TRBV13 and TRBJ1-1; no reliable D call. V lost 4 bases, J lost 1 base, and 10 bases lay in between. CDR1 is PRHDT, CDR2 FYEKMQ, per germline (reference sequence). The CDR3 is 14 residues long. CDR3 sequence reads: CASSSGLKNTEAFF. CDR3 bases: TGTGCCAGCAGCTCCGGACTGAAGAACACTGAAGCTTTCTTT.

In nucleotides, the CDR3 is TGCGCCAGCAGCCACCCGGGACAGTTATTAGCCAAAAACATTCAGTACTTC. Its translation is CASSHPGQLLAKNIQYF. The chain links TRBV4-1 to TRBJ2-4, with 7 positions matching TRBD1. With 3 bases clipped from V and 0 bases from J, the junction kept 8 bases outside the gene matches. This CDR3 is built from 17 residues. Per germline, CDR1 MGHRA and CDR2 YSYEKL.

This chain uses TRBV9 with TRBJ2-3; weak D call: TRBD2 (7 bases). V lost 0 bases and J 1 base, leaving 9 bases between the germline ends. This CDR3 is 15 amino acids long. The germline V gene has CDR1 SGDLS and CDR2 YYNGEE. CDR3 DNA sequence: TGTGCCAGCAGCGTAGGGGAGGGGGGCACAGATACGCAGTATTTT. Residues: CASSVGEGGTDTQYF.

The genes are TRBV14 and TRBJ2-1; TRBD2 agrees at 16 bases. CDR3 length equals 16 residues. Germline lookup yields CDR1 SGHDN and CDR2 FVKESK. The J segment lost 9 bases and the V segment lost 3 bases, leaving 5 bases of the junction unmatched. CDR3 protein: CASSHRGLAGGVEQFF. The CDR3 bases are TGTGCCAGCAGCCACCGGGGACTAGCGGGAGGGGTTGAGCAGTTCTTC.

V and J are TRBV2 and TRBJ2-1; TRBD2 aligns across 12 bases. V lost 4 bases to trimming and J lost 6 bases; unmatched junction nucleotides: 7. The CDR3 totals 16 residues. Germline V gene lookup returns CDR1 SNHLY and CDR2 FYNNEI. This CDR3 reads CASSGQGLAGFNEQFF. The CDR3 nucleotides are TGTGCCAGCAGTGGCCAAGGACTAGCGGGATTCAATGAGCAGTTCTTC.

The chain has TRBV11-3 and TRBJ2-3; D is unresolved. Germline V gives CDR1 SGHNT, CDR2 YENEEA. This CDR3 region has 11 residues. The V end lost 5 bases, the J end lost 2 bases, and 2 bases lay between the germline ends. CDR3 in amino acids: CASSLTDTQYF. In nucleotides, the CDR3 is TGTGCCAGCAGCCTCACAGATACGCAGTATTTT.

This chain connects TRBV7-2 to TRBJ2-2; possible D gene TRBD2, 5 bases. Germline CDR1 reads SGHTA; CDR2 reads FQGNSA. Trimming removed 3 bases at V and 4 bases at J, with 9 bases between. The CDR3 runs to 14 residues. The CDR3 is CASSLDWTTGELFF. The CDR3 bases are TGTGCCAGCAGCTTGGACTGGACCACCGGGGAGCTGTTTTTT.

The chain combines TRBV28 with TRBJ2-2, with a weak D call TRBD1 (5 bases). The CDR3 is 14 amino acids. Germline V gene data show CDR1 as MDHEN and CDR2 as SYDVKM. V was shortened by 7 bases and J by 5 bases, with 14 bases between the two germline ends. The CDR3 DNA reads as TGTGCCAGCAATTACCAGGGTGGAACCGGGGAGCTGTTTTTT. Translating gives CASNYQGGTGELFF.

This chain links TRBV28 with TRBJ1-2, with D perhaps TRBD1 (5 bases). V lost 7 bases to trimming and J lost 5 bases, with 17 bases between them. From germline, CDR1 is MDHEN and CDR2 SYDVKM. This CDR3 is built from 14 residues. CDR3 sequence reads: CASTVGQAKYGYTF. DNA for the CDR3: TGTGCCAGCACCGTGGGGCAAGCCAAATATGGCTACACCTTC.

V is TRBV7-2 and J is TRBJ1-2; 8 bases match TRBD1. CDR3 length: 16 residues. Germline trimming cut 3 bases from V and 3 bases from J; bases unmatched to any gene: 9. The V gene's germline CDR1 is SGHTA and CDR2 FQGNSA. The CDR3 loop is CASSFVRTGTHYGYTF. The CDR3 region has the DNA TGTGCCAGCAGCTTTGTCCGGACAGGGACCCACTATGGCTACACCTTC.

The CDR3 protein is CSASFGASINQPQHF. CDR3 bases: TGCAGTGCTAGTTTTGGGGCCTCAATCAATCAGCCCCAGCATTTT. The chain uses TRBV20-1 and TRBJ1-5; tentative D call: TRBD1 (5 bases). V dropped 3 bases and J dropped 3 bases, with 15 bases sitting between them. CDR1 and CDR2 (germline): DFQATT, SNEGSKA (reference sequence). There are 15 residues in the CDR3.

The rearrangement uses TRBV6-2 or TRBV6-3 and TRBJ1-2; no clear D gene. Germline CDR1 MNHEY, CDR2 SVGEGT. V lost 2 bases and J 8 bases, leaving 12 bases between the germline ends. There are 13 residues in the CDR3. CDR3: CASSYKGGGGYTF. The CDR3 DNA is TGTGCCAGCAGTTACAAGGGAGGTGGGGGCTACACCTTC.

The CDR3, as DNA: TGTGCCAGCAGCTTGACGGGAGCCGGCGCAGATACGCAGTATTTT. Protein product: CASSLTGAGADTQYF. The chain carries TRBV5-4 and TRBJ2-3; possible D gene TRBD2, 6 bases. CDR3 length equals 15 residues. The V gene lost 1 base and the J gene lost 4 bases, with 13 bases spanning the gap. Per the germline V gene, CDR1 is SGHNT and CDR2 is YYREEE (reference sequence).

The gene calls are TRBV24-1 and TRBJ1-1; 8 bases are a match to TRBD1. CDR3 size: 18 residues. Germline V gene data show CDR1 as KGHDR and CDR2 as SFDVKD. Trimming at V came to 3 bases and at J to 0 bases, leaving 11 bases not matched to a gene. The CDR3 is CATSDGRDRGGMNTEAFF. The CDR3 DNA reads TGTGCCACCAGTGATGGCCGTGACAGGGGCGGAATGAACACTGAAGCTTTCTTT.

This chain uses TRBV11-3 with TRBJ2-7; TRBD2 matches at 7 bases. The CDR3 is made up of 14 amino acids. CDR1 is SGHNT and CDR2 is YENEEA in the germline V gene. V trimming: 7 bases; J trimming: 6 bases; junction bases outside the gene matches: 12. The CDR3 nucleotides are TGTGCCAGCACCCCCCTCCGGGGCGGGAGCGAGCAGTACTTC. This sequence encodes CASTPLRGGSEQYF.

With respect to this clone: Relative to the germline gene, one junction end is altered; a read error may explain this. The rearrangement links TRBV9 to TRBJ2-2, with D perhaps matching TRBD2 (5 bases). The CDR3 is made up of 16 amino acids. Germline V gene lookup returns CDR1 SGDLS and CDR2 YYNGEE. Here the CDR3 reads CASSPHTNANTGELFF. The CDR3 bases are TGTGCCAGCAGCCCACACACGAATGCGAACACCGGGGAGCTGTTTTTC.

This chain uses TRBV18 with TRBJ1-3; D is perhaps TRBD1 (6 bases). The CDR3 is 14 amino acids. V lost 1 base to trimming and J lost 9 bases, with 13 bases between them. Looked up from germline, CDR1 is KGHSH and CDR2 is LQKENI. DNA of the CDR3: TGTGCCAGCTCACCACAAGACAGGTTTGGCACCATATATTTT. Residues: CASSPQDRFGTIYF.

This chain joins TRBV24-1 and TRBJ2-1; 10 bases agree with TRBD1. Per germline, CDR1 KGHDR and CDR2 SFDVKD. The CDR3 loop spans 16 amino acids. V shed 3 bases and J 6 bases; nucleotides not matched to a gene: 7. The CDR3 coding sequence is TGTGCCACCAGTGATGGAGGGACAGGGGAGTCCAATGAGCAGTTCTTC. It codes for CATSDGGTGESNEQFF.

The chain recombines TRBV2 with TRBJ1-2; tentatively, D is TRBD1 (5 bases). Germline values: CDR1 SNHLY, CDR2 FYNNEI. With 4 bases removed from V and 2 bases from J, the gap between germline ends came to 14 bases. The CDR3 has 15 residues. The CDR3 is CASSASQGGNYGYTF. The CDR3 DNA sequence: TGTGCCAGCAGTGCTAGTCAGGGTGGCAACTATGGCTACACCTTC.

The chain couples TRBV5-1 to TRBJ2-5; 9 bases are a match to TRBD1. CDR3 length equals 13 residues. CDR1 and CDR2 from the germline V gene are SGHRS and YFSETQ. V shed 4 bases, J shed 5 bases, and the junction held 3 bases outside the gene matches. DNA for the CDR3: TGCGCCAGCAGCACCGACAGGGGGGAGACCCAGTACTTC. It is translated as CASSTDRGETQYF. Drawing the rest from reference TRBV5-1 and TRBJ2-5, the complete variable domain is KAGVTQTPRYLIKTRGQQVTLSCSPISGHRSVSWYQQTPGQGLQFLFEYFSETQRNKGNFPGRFSGRQFSNSRSEMNVSTLELGDSALYLCASSTDRGETQYFGPGTRLLVL.

This chain links TRBV29-1 with TRBJ2-7; a possible D gene is TRBD1 (6 bases). Germline V gives CDR1 SQVTM, CDR2 ANQGSEA. The germline V and J ends were trimmed by 6 bases and 3 bases, with 15 bases remaining between them. The CDR3 covers 13 residues. Here the CDR3 DNA reads TGCAGCGTCTTGACAGGTCGGAGCTACGAGCAGTACTTC. This codes for CSVLTGRSYEQYF.

The chain couples TRBV27 to TRBJ1-2; tentative D call: TRBD1 (5 bases). V lost 3 bases to trimming and J lost 4 bases, with 15 bases between them. Germline CDR1 is MNHEY and CDR2 is SMNVEV (reference sequence). This CDR3 has 15 residues. The CDR3 bases are TGTGCCAGCAGTTTTGTGGCAGATAGGGGCTATGGCTACACCTTC. Translated: CASSFVADRGYGYTF.

The chain uses TRBV5-1 and TRBJ1-4; perhaps TRBD1 as D (6 bases). The CDR3 spans 15 residues. Trimming shortened V by 8 bases and J by 0 bases, and 14 bases separated the two germline ends. CDR1 and CDR2 from the germline V gene are SGHRS and YFSETQ. The chain's CDR3 is CASQQGTTTNEKLFF. CDR3 nucleotide sequence: TGCGCCAGTCAACAGGGTACGACAACTAATGAAAAACTGTTTTTT.

As concerns this clone: This specimen includes other DNA sequences encoding the same CDR3. The chain carries TRBV6-5 and TRBJ1-5; D is undetermined. The germline gives CDR1 MNHEY, CDR2 SVGAGI. V was pared by 6 bases and J by 0 bases, with 6 bases between. CDR3 size: 13 residues. In DNA form, the CDR3 reads TGTGCCAGCAGCAGGAATAGCAATCAGCCCCAGCATTTT. This sequence encodes CASSRNSNQPQHF.

The chain joins TRBV12-3 or TRBV12-4 to TRBJ2-3; tentatively, D is TRBD1 (5 bases). V was pared by 7 bases and J by 8 bases, with 16 bases between. There are 13 residues in the CDR3. CDR3 sequence reads: CASTFLPQGTQYF. In DNA form, the CDR3 reads TGTGCCAGCACCTTCCTCCCCCAGGGTACGCAGTATTTT.

The chain carries TRBV24-1 and TRBJ1-6; D perhaps matches TRBD1 (5 bases). Trimming took off 3 bases at V and 10 bases at J, with 18 bases between the two ends. The length of the CDR3 is 16 residues. Per germline, CDR1 KGHDR and CDR2 SFDVKD. This chain's CDR3 is CATSDVNPQGQSPLHF. The CDR3 nucleotides are TGTGCCACCAGTGATGTCAATCCCCAGGGCCAGTCACCCCTCCACTTT.